The present entry profiles one T cell receptor beta chain with its context. The repertoire was sequenced with immunoSEQ multiplex PCR; TCRdb's copy has only in-frame clones and lacks some. The data contain tens of thousands of clones, roughly 90% of them singletons. The data are from a study of blood T cell repertoires in COVID-19. Across the study: Acute-phase and convalescent COVID-19 samples originated in the United States, Italy and Spain.

CDR3 length equals 14 residues. Germline-derived CDR1 and CDR2 are SGHNT and YYREEE (reference sequence). Trimming left V 6 bases short and J 6 bases short, with 18 bases between. The gene calls are TRBV5-4 and TRBJ1-2; D call uncertain. The clonotype was recovered from a man aged 55 to 70 with COVID-19, enrolled during active disease. Source material: peripheral blood. CDR3 sequence (DNA): TGTGCCAGCACCTTCACCCTTAGTTTGGATGGCTACACCTTC. Translating gives CASTFTLSLDGYTF.